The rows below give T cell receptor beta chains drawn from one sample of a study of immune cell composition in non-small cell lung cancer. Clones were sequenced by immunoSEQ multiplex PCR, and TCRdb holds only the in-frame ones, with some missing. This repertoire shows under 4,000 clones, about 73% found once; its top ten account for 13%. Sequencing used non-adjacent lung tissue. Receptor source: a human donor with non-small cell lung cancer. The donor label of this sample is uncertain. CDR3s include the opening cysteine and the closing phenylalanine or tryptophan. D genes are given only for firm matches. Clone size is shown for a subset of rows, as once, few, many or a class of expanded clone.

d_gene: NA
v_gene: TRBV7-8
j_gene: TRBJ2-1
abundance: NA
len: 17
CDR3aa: CASSLATAVGSYNEQFF
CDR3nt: TGTGCCAGCAGCTTAGCGACGGCGGTTGGCTCCTACAATGAGCAGTTCTTC

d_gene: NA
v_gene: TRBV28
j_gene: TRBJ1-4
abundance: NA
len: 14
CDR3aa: CASSFSQGFVGLFF
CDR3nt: TGTGCCAGCAGTTTCAGTCAGGGGTTTGTCGGACTGTTTTTT

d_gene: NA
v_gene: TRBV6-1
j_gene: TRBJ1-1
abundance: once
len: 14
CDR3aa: CASIFLGRDTEAFF
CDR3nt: TGTGCCAGCATTTTTTTGGGGCGCGACACTGAAGCTTTCTTT

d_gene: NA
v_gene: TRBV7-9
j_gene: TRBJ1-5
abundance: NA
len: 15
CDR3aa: CASSFGQTSNQPQHF
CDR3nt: TGTGCCAGCAGCTTTGGGCAGACTAGCAATCAGCCCCAGCATTTT

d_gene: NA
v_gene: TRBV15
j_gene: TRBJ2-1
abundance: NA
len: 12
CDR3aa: CATSREGGEQFF
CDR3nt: TGTGCCACCAGCAGAGAAGGGGGTGAGCAGTTCTTC

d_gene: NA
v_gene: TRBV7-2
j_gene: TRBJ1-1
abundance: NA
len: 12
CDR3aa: CASSIMNTEAFF
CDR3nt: TGTGCCAGCAGTATAATGAACACTGAAGCTTTCTTT

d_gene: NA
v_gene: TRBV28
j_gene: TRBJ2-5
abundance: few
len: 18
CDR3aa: CASRFAGSTGVPQETQYF
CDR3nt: TGTGCCAGTCGATTCGCAGGGTCGACGGGGGTGCCCCAAGAGACCCAGTACTTC

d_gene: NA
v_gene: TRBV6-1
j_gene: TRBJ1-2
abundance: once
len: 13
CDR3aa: CASSGSDDYGYTF
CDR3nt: TGTGCCAGCAGTGGGTCAGATGATTATGGCTACACCTTC

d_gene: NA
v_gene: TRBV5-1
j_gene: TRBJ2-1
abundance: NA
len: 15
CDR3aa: CASSSQAASYNEQFF
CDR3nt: TGCGCCAGCAGCTCACAAGCGGCCTCCTACAATGAGCAGTTCTTC

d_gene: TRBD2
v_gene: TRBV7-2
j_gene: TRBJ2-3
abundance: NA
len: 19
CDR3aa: CASSLAVLGLAGTTDTQYF
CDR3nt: TGTGCCAGCAGCTTAGCGGTCCTGGGGCTAGCGGGAACCACAGATACGCAGTATTTT

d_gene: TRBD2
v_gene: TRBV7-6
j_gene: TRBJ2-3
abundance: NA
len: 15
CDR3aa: CASSELAGPRGTQYF
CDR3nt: TGTGCCAGCAGCGAACTAGCGGGACCCCGAGGTACGCAGTATTTT

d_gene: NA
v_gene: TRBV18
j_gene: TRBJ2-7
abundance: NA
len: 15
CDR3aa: CASSPGATSSYEQYF
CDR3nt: TGTGCCAGCTCACCTGGGGCTACCAGCTCCTACGAGCAGTACTTC

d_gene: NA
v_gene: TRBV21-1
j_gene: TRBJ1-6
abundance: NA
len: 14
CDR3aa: CASSHIHHNSPLHF
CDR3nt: TGTGCCAGCAGCCACATACATCATAATTCACCCCTCCACTTT

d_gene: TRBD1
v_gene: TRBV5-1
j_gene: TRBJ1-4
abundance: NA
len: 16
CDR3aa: CASSLRTGGRGEKLFF
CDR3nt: TGCGCCAGCAGCTTGCGGACAGGGGGCCGGGGGGAAAAACTGTTTTTT

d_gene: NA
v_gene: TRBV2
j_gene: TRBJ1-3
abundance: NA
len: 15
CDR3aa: CASSIQGATGNTIYF
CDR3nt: TGTGCCAGCAGCATACAGGGCGCCACTGGAAACACCATATATTTT

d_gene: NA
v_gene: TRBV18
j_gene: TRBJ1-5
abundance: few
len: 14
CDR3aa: CASSPDSGTQPQHF
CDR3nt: TGTGCCAGCTCACCAGATTCAGGTACTCAGCCCCAGCATTTT

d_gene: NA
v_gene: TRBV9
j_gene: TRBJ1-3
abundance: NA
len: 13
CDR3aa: CASSSFPGNTIYF
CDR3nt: TGTGCCAGCAGCTCCTTTCCCGGAAACACCATATATTTT

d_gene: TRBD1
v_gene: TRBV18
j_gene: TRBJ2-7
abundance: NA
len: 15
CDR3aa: CASSPPGAGGSEQYF
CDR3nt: TGTGCCAGCTCACCACCTGGCGCAGGGGGCAGCGAGCAGTACTTC

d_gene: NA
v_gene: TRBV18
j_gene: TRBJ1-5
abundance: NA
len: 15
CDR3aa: CASSSDGTPYQPQHF
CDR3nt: TGTGCCAGCTCCTCAGACGGGACACCCTATCAGCCCCAGCATTTT

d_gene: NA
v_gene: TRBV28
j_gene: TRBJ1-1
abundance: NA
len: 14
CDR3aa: CAGGRGRTNTEAFF
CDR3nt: TGTGCAGGTGGAAGGGGCAGAACCAACACTGAAGCTTTCTTT

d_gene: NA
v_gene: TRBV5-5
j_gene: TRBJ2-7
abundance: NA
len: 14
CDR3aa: CASSLGLVGYEQYF
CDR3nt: TGTGCCAGCAGCTTGGGGCTAGTAGGCTACGAGCAGTACTTC

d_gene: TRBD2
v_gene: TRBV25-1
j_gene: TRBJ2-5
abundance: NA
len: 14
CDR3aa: CASSVTSGQETQYF
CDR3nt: TGTGCCAGCAGTGTTACTAGCGGCCAAGAGACCCAGTACTTC

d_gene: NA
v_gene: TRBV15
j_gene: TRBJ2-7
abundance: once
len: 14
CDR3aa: CATSREGDSYEQYF
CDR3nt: TGTGCCACCAGCAGAGAAGGGGACTCCTACGAGCAGTACTTC

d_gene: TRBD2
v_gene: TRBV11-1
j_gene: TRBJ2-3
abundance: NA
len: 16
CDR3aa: CASSRDSGTSTDTQYF
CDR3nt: TGTGCCAGCAGCCGGGATAGCGGGACTAGCACAGATACGCAGTATTTT